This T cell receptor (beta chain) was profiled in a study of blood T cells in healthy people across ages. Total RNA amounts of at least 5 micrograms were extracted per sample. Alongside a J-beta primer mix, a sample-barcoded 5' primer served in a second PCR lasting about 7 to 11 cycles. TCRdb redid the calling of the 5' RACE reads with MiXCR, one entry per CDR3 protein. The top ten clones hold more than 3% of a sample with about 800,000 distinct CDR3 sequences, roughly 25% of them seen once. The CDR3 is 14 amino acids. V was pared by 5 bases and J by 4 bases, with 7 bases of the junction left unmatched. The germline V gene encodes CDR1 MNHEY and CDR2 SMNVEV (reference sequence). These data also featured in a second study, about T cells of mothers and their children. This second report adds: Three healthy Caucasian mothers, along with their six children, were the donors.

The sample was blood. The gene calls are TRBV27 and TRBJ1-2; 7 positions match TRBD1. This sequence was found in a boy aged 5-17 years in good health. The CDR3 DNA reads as TGTGCCAGCAGTACACAGGGGTCGTTCTATGGCTACACCTTC. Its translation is CASSTQGSFYGYTF.